This T cell receptor beta chain comes out of a study of shared clonotypes between healthy human individuals. Assay used: immunoSEQ multiplex PCR; TCRdb lists only in-frame clones, some missing. The sample lists around 2,000,000 clones, 85% to 95% seen once, with less than 1.5% in the top ten. Per the germline V gene, CDR1 is MNHEY and CDR2 is SVGAGI. V was clipped by 7 bases and J by 5 bases, with 18 bases between them. The CDR3 covers 15 residues. Naive CD8 cells comprised CD45RO-negative, CCR7-positively selected cells, excluding terminally differentiated effector memory CD45RA+ cells. The donor cohort consisted entirely of Caucasian adults residing in Nashville, Tennessee.

Material: naive CD8+ T cells sorted from blood. The receptor was isolated from a man between 18 and 35 years old in good health. The chain combines TRBV6-5 with TRBJ2-1; possibly TRBD1 for D (5 bases). For the CDR3, the DNA is TGTGCCAGCACCCCATTGGCAGGGCCACACAATGAGCAGTTCTTC. Amino acid sequence: CASTPLAGPHNEQFF.